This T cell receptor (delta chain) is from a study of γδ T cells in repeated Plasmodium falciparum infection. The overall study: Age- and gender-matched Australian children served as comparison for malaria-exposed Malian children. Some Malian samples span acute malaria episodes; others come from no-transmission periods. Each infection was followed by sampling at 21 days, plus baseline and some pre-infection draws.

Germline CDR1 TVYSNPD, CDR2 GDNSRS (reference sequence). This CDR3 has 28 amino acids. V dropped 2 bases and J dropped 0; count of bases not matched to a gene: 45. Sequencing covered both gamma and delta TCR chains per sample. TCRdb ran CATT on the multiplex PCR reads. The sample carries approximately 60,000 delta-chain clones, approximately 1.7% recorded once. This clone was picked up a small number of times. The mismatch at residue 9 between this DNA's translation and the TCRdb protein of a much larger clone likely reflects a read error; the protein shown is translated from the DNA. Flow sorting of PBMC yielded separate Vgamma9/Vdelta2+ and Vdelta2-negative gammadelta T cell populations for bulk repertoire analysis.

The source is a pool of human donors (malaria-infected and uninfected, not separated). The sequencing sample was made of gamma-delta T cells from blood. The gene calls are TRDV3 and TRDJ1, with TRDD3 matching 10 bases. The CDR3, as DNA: TGTGCCTTTGGTGGTTCCTCCCCGCAGGGGGATACGGGGAGCGCATGTTTACGGATAGCTACGTACACCGATAAACTCATCTTT. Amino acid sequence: CAFGGSSPQGDTGSACLRIATYTDKLIF.